The rows below give T cell receptor beta chains drawn from one sample of a study of human T cells and chemical hapten exposure. A single record per CDR3 protein comes from TCRdb applying MiXCR to the RACE reads. This sample has roughly 38,000 distinct CDR3 sequences, with approximately 3.6% found just once. The sample here was whole blood, taken in connection with sensitization to the hapten diphenylcyclopropenone (DPC). The source is a man aged 50 to 60 with alopecia areata. Some clones in this sample may be carry-over from other donors' samples. CDR3s include the opening cysteine and the closing phenylalanine or tryptophan. D genes are given only for firm matches. Part of the rows lack a size; the others show once, few, many or a class for expanded clones.

CDR3nt | CDR3aa | j_gene | v_gene | abundance | d_gene
TGTGCCAGCAGTTTATATGGCCCGGGAATAGCGGGAGGCCGTGGAGATACGCAGTATTTT | CASSLYGPGIAGGRGDTQYF | TRBJ2-3 | TRBV28 | many | TRBD2
TGCAGCGTTGAAGTTGGCACCTATGGCTACACCTTC | CSVEVGTYGYTF | TRBJ1-2 | TRBV29-1 | many | NA
TGCAGTGCTAGCTCGGCTAGTAACACAGATACGCAGTATTTT | CSASSASNTDTQYF | TRBJ2-3 | TRBV20-1 | many | NA
TGCGCCAGCAGCCGTTTTACAGGGGGCGATCAGCCCCAGCATTTT | CASSRFTGGDQPQHF | TRBJ1-5 | TRBV4-1 | many | TRBD1
TGTGCCAGTCGTCAGGGCCGCTCTGGGGCCAACGTCCTGACTTTC | CASRQGRSGANVLTF | TRBJ2-6 | TRBV19 | NA | NA
TGCAGTGCGCGGGGACCGGGAAGGAGTGAGCAGTACTTC | CSARGPGRSEQYF | TRBJ2-7 | TRBV20-1 | few | NA
TGTGCCAGCAGCCTGGTACCCTACGAGCAGTACTTC | CASSLVPYEQYF | TRBJ2-7 | TRBV7-9 | many | NA
TGTGCCATCAGTGACAAATCGGCAGCCAACACTGAAGCTTTCTTT | CAISDKSAANTEAFF | TRBJ1-1 | TRBV10-3 | NA | NA
TGTGCCAGCAGCTCCCTCGGCCGGGGCACTGAAGCTTTCTTT | CASSSLGRGTEAFF | TRBJ1-1 | TRBV7-8 | many | NA
TGTGCCACCCCGCGAGGCCTTGATATCGGGACAGGGGGCACCAACTATGGCTACACCTTC | CATPRGLDIGTGGTNYGYTF | TRBJ1-2 | TRBV10-3 | many | TRBD1
TGCAGCGTTGGGGGAGAGACCCAGTACTTC | CSVGGETQYF | TRBJ2-5 | TRBV29-1 | many | NA
TGCAGTGCTCACTCGGACAGGGGGCAGAAGATAACTTTCTTT | CSAHSDRGQKITFF | TRBJ1-1 | TRBV20-1 | many | TRBD1
TGTGCCAGCAGACCCTTCACTAGTGACGAGCAGTTCTTC | CASRPFTSDEQFF | TRBJ2-1 | TRBV12-3/TRBV12-4 | many | NA